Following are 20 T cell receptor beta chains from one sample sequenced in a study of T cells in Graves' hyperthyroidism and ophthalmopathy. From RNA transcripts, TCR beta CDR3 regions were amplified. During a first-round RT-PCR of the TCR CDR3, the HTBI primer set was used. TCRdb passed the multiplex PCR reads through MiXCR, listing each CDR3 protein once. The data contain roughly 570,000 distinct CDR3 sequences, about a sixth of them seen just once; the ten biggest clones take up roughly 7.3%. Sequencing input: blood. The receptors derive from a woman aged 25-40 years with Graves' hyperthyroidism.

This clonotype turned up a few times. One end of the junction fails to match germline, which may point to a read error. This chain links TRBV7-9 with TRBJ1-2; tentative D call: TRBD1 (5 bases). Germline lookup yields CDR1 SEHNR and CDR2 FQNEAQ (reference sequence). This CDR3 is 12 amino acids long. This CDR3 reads CASSLGVGASAF. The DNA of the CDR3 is TGTGCCAGCAGCTTAGGTGTCGGGGCTAGCGCCTTC.

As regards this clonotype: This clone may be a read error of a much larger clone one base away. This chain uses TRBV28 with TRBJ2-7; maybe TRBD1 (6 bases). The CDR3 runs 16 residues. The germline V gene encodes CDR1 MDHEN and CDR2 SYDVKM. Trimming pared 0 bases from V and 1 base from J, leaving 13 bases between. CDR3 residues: CASSLWGTRKSYEQYF. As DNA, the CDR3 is TGTGCCAGCAGTTTATGGGGGACACGGAAGTCCTACGAGCAGTACTTC.

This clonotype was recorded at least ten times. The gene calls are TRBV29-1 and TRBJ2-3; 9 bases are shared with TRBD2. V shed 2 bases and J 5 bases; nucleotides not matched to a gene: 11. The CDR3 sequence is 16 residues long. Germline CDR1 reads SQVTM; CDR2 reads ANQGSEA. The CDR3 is CSVEWGLREGVDTQYF. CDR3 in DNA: TGCAGCGTTGAATGGGGCTTGCGGGAGGGGGTAGATACGCAGTATTTT.

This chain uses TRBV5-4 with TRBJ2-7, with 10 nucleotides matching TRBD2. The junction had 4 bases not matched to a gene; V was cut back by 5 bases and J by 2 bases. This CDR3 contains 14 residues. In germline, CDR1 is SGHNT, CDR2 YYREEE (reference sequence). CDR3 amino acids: CASRAGTSAYEQYF. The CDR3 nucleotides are TGTGCCAGCAGGGCGGGGACTAGCGCCTACGAGCAGTACTTC.

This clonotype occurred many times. The CDR3 loop is CASSRVGQQETQYF. Written as DNA, the CDR3 is TGCGCCAGCAGCCGGGTGGGTCAGCAAGAGACCCAGTACTTC. This chain uses TRBV5-1 with TRBJ2-5; D uncertain. The CDR3 extends over 14 amino acids. Trimming removed 4 bases at V and 2 bases at J, with 12 bases between. CDR1 and CDR2 (germline): SGHRS, YFSETQ.

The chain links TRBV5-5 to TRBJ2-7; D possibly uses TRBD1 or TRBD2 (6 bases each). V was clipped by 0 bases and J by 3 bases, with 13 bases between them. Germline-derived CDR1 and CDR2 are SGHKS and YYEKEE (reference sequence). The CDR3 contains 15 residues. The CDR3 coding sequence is TGTGCCAGCAGCTTGGGAGGGGGGCGCGACTACGAGCAGTACTTC. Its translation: CASSLGGGRDYEQYF. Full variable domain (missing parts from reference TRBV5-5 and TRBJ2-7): DAGVTQSPTHLIKTRGQQVTLRCSPISGHKSVSWYQQVLGQGPQFIFQYYEKEERGRGNFPDRFSARQFPNYSSELNVNALLLGDSALYLCASSLGGGRDYEQYFGPGTRLTVT.

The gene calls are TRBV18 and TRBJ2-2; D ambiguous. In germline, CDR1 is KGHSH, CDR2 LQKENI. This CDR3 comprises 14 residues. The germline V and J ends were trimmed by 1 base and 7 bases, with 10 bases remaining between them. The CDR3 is CASSPRKSDGELFF. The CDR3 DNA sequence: TGTGCCAGCTCACCACGTAAAAGCGACGGGGAGCTGTTTTTT. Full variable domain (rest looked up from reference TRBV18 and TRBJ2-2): NAGVMQNPRHLVRRRGQEARLRCSPMKGHSHVYWYRQLPEEGLKFMVYLQKENIIDESGMPKERFSAEFPKEGPSILRIQQVVRGDSAAYFCASSPRKSDGELFFGEGSRLTVL.

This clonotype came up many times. CDR3 in amino acids: CASSSGGFGDEQFF. The CDR3 nucleotides are TGTGCCAGCTCCTCGGGGGGTTTTGGCGATGAGCAGTTCTTC. The rearrangement uses TRBV2 and TRBJ2-1; 7 bases are shared with TRBD2. Germline lookup yields CDR1 SNHLY and CDR2 FYNNEI. CDR3 length equals 14 residues. V shed 8 bases and J 8 bases; nucleotides not matched to a gene: 12. The full variable domain, rest sourced from reference TRBV2 and TRBJ2-1, is EPEVTQTPSHQVTQMGQEVILRCVPISNHLYFYWYRQILGQKVEFLVSFYNNEISEKSEIFDDQFSVERPDGSNFTLKIRSTKLEDSAMYFCASSSGGFGDEQFFGPGTRLTVL.

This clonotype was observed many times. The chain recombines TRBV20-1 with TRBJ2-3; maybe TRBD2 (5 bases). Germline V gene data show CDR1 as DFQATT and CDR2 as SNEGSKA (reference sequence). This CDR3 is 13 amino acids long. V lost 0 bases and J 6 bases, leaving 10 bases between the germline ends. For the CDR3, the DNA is TGCAGTGCTAGAGATCTCCAGCGGGATACGCAGTATTTT. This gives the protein CSARDLQRDTQYF.

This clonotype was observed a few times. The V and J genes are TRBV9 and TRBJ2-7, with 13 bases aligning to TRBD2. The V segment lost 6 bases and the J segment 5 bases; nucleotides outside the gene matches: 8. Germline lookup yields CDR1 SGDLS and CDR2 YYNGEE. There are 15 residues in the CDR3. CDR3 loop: CASTRGTSGVNEQYF. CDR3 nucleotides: TGTGCCAGCACCCGGGGGACTAGCGGGGTCAACGAGCAGTACTTC.

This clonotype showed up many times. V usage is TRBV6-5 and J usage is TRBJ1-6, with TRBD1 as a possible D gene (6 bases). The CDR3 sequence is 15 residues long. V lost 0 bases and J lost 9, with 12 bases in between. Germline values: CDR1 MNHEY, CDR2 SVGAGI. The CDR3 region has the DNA TGTGCCAGCAGTTACTCCGGGGGGGCTGGTTCACCCCTCCACTTT. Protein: CASSYSGGAGSPLHF.

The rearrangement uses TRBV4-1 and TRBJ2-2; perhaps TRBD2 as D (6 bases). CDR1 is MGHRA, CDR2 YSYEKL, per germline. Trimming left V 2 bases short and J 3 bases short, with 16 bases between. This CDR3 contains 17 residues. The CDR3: CASSQRWGGEDTGELFF. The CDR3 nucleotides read TGCGCCAGCAGCCAAAGATGGGGCGGGGAGGACACCGGGGAGCTGTTTTTT.

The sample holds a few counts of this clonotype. For the CDR3, the DNA is TGCAGTCAGGGCGATGGGGCCAAAAACATTCAGTACTTC. Its protein is CSQGDGAKNIQYF. J is TRBJ2-4 and V is TRBV20-1; D perhaps matches TRBD1 (5 bases). Germline CDR1 is DFQATT and CDR2 is SNEGSKA (reference sequence). V shed 8 bases and J shed 1 base, with 12 bases lying between them. This CDR3 comprises 13 residues.

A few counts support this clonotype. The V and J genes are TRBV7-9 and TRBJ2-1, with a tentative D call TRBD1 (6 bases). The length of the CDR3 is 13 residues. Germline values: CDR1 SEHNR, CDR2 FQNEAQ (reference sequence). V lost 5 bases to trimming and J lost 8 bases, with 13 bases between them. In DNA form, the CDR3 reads TGTGCCAGCAGCACCGGGACAAGGTATGAGCAGTTCTTC. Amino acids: CASSTGTRYEQFF.

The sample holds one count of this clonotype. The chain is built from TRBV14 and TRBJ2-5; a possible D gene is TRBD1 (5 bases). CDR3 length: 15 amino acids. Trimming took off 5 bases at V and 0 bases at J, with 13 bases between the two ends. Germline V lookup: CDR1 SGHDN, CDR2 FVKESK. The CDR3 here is CASSSFSGYQETQYF. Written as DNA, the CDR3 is TGTGCCAGCAGCAGCTTCTCAGGGTACCAAGAGACCCAGTACTTC.

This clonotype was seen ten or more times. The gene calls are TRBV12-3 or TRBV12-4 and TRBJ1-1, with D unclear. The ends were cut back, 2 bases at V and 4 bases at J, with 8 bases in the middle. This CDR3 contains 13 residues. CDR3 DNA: TGTGCCAGCAGTTTAACGGCGGGCACTGAAGCTTTCTTT. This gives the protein CASSLTAGTEAFF.

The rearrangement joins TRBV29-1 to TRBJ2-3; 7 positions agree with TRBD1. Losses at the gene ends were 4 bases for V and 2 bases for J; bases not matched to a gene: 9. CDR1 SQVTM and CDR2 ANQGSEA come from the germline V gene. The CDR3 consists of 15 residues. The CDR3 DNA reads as TGCAGCGTTGCCGGGACAGCGACCTTCACAGATACGCAGTATTTT. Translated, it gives CSVAGTATFTDTQYF.

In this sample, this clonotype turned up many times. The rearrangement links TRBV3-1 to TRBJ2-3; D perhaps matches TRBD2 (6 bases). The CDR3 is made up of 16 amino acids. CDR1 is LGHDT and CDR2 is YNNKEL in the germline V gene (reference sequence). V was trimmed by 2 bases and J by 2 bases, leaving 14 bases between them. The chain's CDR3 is CASSQLGTLSTDTQYF. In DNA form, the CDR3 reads TGTGCCAGCAGCCAATTGGGGACTCTTTCCACAGATACGCAGTATTTT.

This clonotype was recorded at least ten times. CDR3 bases: TGTGCCAGCAGCTCCGGGAGGGAGCTGTTTTTT. The encoded protein is CASSSGRELFF. This chain connects TRBV7-9 to TRBJ2-2; weak D call: TRBD2 (5 bases). Germline V gene lookup returns CDR1 SEHNR and CDR2 FQNEAQ (reference sequence). V was trimmed by 4 bases and J by 9 bases, leaving 6 bases between them. The CDR3 has 11 amino acids. The full variable domain, in which reference TRBV7-9 and TRBJ2-2 provide the parts outside the CDR3, is DTGVSQNPRHKITKRGQNVTFRCDPISEHNRLYWYRQTLGQGPEFLTYFQNEAQLEKSRLLSDRFSAERPKGSFSTLEIQRTEQGDSAMYLCASSSGRELFFGEGSRLTVL.

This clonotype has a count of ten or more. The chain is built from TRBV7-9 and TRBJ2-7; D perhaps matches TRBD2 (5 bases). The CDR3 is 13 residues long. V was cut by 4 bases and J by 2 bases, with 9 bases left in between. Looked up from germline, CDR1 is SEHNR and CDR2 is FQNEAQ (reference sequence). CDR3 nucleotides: TGTGCCAGCAGCTCCGACGGGACCTACGAGCAGTACTTC. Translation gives CASSSDGTYEQYF.